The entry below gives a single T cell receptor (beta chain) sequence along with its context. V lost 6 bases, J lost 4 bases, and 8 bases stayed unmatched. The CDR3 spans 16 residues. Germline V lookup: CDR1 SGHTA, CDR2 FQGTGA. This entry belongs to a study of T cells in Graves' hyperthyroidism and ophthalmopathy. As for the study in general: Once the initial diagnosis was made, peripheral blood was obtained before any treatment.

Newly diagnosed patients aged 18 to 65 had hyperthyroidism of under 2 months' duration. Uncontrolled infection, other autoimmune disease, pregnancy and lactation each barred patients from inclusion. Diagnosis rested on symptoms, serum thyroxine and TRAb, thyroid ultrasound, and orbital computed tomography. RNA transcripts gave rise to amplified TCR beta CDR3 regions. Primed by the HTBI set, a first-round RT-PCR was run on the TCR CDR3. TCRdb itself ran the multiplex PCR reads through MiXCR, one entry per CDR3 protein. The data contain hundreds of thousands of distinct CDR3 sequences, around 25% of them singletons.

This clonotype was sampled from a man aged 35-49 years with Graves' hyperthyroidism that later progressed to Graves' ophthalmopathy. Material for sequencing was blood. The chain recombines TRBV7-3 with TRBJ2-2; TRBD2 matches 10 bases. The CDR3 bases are TGTGCCAGCAGTCCCCTAGCGGGAGTTCCCACCGGGGAGCTGTTTTTT. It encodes CASSPLAGVPTGELFF.